This is a list of T cell receptor beta chains from one sample in a study of T cell repertoires in aging, cancer and after chemotherapy. Using its own MiXCR run on the multiplex PCR reads, TCRdb lists one record per CDR3 protein. Of 650 to 800 distinct CDR3 sequences listed, roughly 20% are singletons. The sequenced sample was blood. These receptor sequences come from a human donor with a solid tumor. CDR3s include the opening cysteine and the closing phenylalanine or tryptophan. Fields, in order: CDR3 protein, V gene, J gene.

cdr3_aa: CASSYDRGYGYTF
v_call: TRBV6-5
j_call: TRBJ1-2

cdr3_aa: CASSLGGGEQYF
v_call: TRBV5-6
j_call: TRBJ2-7

cdr3_aa: CATSEPTGGVETQYF
v_call: TRBV24-1
j_call: TRBJ2-5

cdr3_aa: CATSQGGGTEAFF
v_call: TRBV24-1
j_call: TRBJ1-1

cdr3_aa: CASSFQGNTEAFF
v_call: TRBV27
j_call: TRBJ1-1

cdr3_aa: CASSSSTSGRRSGELFF
v_call: TRBV11-1
j_call: TRBJ2-2

cdr3_aa: CSARDRLAGGYEQYF
v_call: TRBV20-1
j_call: TRBJ2-7

cdr3_aa: CASSQTGGYTEAFF
v_call: TRBV5-4
j_call: TRBJ1-1

cdr3_aa: CASLGSSGRALFF
v_call: TRBV7-9
j_call: TRBJ2-1

cdr3_aa: CASRADRDSEEKLFF
v_call: TRBV10-3
j_call: TRBJ1-4

cdr3_aa: CASSLVGGNTEAFF
v_call: TRBV12-3/TRBV12-4
j_call: TRBJ1-1

cdr3_aa: CAWSGVSKETQYF
v_call: TRBV30
j_call: TRBJ2-5

cdr3_aa: CSAKTIPGYAEAFF
v_call: TRBV20-1
j_call: TRBJ1-1

cdr3_aa: CSVCGSSETQYF
v_call: TRBV29-1
j_call: TRBJ2-5

cdr3_aa: CASSSGTAFGANVLTF
v_call: TRBV5-1
j_call: TRBJ2-6

cdr3_aa: CASSPQGGTEAFF
v_call: TRBV18
j_call: TRBJ1-1